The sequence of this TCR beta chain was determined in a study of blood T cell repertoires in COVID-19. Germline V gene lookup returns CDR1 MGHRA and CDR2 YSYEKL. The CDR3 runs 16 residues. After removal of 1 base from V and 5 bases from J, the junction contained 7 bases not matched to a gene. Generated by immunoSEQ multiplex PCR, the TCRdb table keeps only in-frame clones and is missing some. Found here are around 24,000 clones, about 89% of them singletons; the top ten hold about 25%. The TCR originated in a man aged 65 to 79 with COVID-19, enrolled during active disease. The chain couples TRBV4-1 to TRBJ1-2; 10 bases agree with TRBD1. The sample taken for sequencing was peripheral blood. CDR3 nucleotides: TGCGCCAGCAGCCAAGCGTGGGACAGGGGTGGATATGGCTACACCTTC. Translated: CASSQAWDRGGYGYTF.